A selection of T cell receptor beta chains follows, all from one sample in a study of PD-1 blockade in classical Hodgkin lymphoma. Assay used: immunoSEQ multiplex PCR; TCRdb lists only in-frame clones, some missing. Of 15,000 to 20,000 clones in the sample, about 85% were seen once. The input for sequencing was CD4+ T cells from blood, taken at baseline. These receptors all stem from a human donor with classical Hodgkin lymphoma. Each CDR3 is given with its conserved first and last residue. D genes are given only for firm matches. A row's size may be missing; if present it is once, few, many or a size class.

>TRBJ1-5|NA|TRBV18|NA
CASSPLRQGFSNQPQHF
TGTGCCAGCTCACCACTAAGGCAGGGATTTAGCAATCAGCCCCAGCATTTT
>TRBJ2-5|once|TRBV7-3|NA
CASSLVDSQTQYF
TGTGCCAGCAGCTTAGTGGACTCCCAGACCCAGTACTTC
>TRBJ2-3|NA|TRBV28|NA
CASIRAGGSTDTQYF
TGTGCCAGCATACGGGCCGGAGGTAGCACAGATACGCAGTATTTT
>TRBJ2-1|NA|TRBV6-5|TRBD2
CASSYPTSGTYNEQFF
TGTGCCAGCAGTTACCCAACTAGCGGGACCTACAATGAGCAGTTCTTC
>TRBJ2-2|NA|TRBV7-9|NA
CAIPEKNTGELFF
TGTGCCATACCTGAAAAGAACACCGGGGAGCTGTTTTTT
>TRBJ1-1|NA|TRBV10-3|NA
CAISEFEGDTEAFF
TGTGCCATCAGTGAGTTTGAGGGGGACACTGAAGCTTTCTTT
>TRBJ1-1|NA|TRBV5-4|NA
CASSLVGQGPNTEAFF
TGTGCCAGCAGCTTGGTAGGGCAGGGGCCGAACACTGAAGCTTTCTTT
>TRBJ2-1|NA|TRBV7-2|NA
CASRYKGSNEQFF
TGTGCCAGCAGATACAAAGGGAGCAATGAGCAGTTCTTC
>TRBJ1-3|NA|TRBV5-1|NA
CASSWEDSGNTIYF
TGCGCCAGCAGCTGGGAGGACTCTGGAAACACCATATATTTT
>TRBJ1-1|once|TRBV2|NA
CASIYEVNTEAFF
TGTGCCAGCATCTATGAGGTGAACACTGAAGCTTTCTTT
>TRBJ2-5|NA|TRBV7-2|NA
CASSQEGFVGNQETQYF
TGTGCCAGCAGCCAAGAGGGTTTCGTGGGGAACCAAGAGACCCAGTACTTC
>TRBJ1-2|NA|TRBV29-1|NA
CSVAPPDTYGYTF
TGCAGCGTAGCACCTCCGGACACCTATGGCTACACCTTC
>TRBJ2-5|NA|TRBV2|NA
CASRLQETQYF
TGTGCCAGCAGACTCCAAGAGACCCAGTACTTC
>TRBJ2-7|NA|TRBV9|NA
CASSVGGGRQYF
TGTGCCAGCAGCGTAGGTGGAGGGCGGCAGTACTTC
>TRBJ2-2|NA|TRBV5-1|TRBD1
CASSPGQGSGELFF
TGCGCCAGCAGCCCGGGACAGGGCTCCGGGGAGCTGTTTTTT
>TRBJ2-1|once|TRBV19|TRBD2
CASSNSGSYNEQFF
TGTGCCAGTAGTAATAGCGGGTCTTACAATGAGCAGTTCTTC
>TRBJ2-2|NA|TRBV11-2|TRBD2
CASSSRFYSGGSNTGELFF
TGTGCCAGCAGTTCCCGATTTTACAGCGGGGGGTCGAACACCGGGGAGCTGTTTTTT
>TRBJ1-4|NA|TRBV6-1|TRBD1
CASSELAGDRREKLFF
TGTGCCAGCAGTGAACTCGCGGGGGACAGACGCGAAAAACTGTTTTTT
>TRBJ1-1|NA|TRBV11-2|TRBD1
CASSLDRRGRAEAFF
TGTGCCAGCAGCTTAGATCGAAGGGGGCGCGCTGAAGCTTTCTTT
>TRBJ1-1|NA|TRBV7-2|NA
CASSLFPMNTEAFF
TGTGCCAGCAGCTTATTTCCTATGAACACTGAAGCTTTCTTT
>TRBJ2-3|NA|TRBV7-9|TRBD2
CASSLTGLVTDTQYF
TGTGCCAGCAGCCTTACAGGACTAGTTACAGATACGCAGTATTTT
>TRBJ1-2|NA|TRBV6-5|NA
CASSYGLNRVNYGYTF
TGTGCCAGCAGTTACGGGCTAAACCGGGTCAACTATGGCTACACCTTC
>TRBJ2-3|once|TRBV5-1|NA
CASSTQITGHTDTQYF
TGCGCCAGCAGCACTCAAATCACGGGCCACACAGATACGCAGTATTTT
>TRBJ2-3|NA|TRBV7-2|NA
CASSWERASTDTQYF
TGTGCCAGCAGCTGGGAGCGCGCGAGCACAGATACGCAGTATTTT
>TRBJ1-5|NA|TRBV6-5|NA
CASSYSTSGPQHF
TGTGCCAGCAGTTACTCGACTTCGGGACCCCAGCATTTT
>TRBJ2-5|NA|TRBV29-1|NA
CSVPPPGTEETQYF
TGCAGCGTTCCCCCCCCGGGGACGGAAGAGACCCAGTACTTC